This TCR beta chain was recorded in a study of blood T cell repertoires in COVID-19 (TCRdb year 2020). In the study overall: The collaborator samples originated in the United States, Italy and Spain and spanned the acute and convalescent phases of COVID-19. Subjects who had been exposed to COVID-19, were actively infected with it, or had recovered from it provided the deeply sampled blood TCRbeta repertoires that made up the dataset. The material from the prospective study consisted of cDNA or gDNA derived from T cells, B-cell-depleted T cells, or PBMCs. Samples came from the ongoing ImmuneRACE study (first 160 participants) plus 1,254 subjects from 6 global collaborators. Nearly every sample came with metadata listing a de-identified subject ID, COVID-19 status, age in years and sex. The repertoires were released in a freely available public database meant as a resource for research on the immune response to SARS-CoV-2. Where available, HLA class I and class II types were taken from metadata supplied by the sample provider and were not determined by assay-based typing.

On the study overall, not on this receptor specifically: Clinical and demographic metadata were provided uncurated, with the amount varying by source and participant.

Points on this clone: There is no known antigen for this receptor. No base quality information exists; no much larger clone differs at one position.

TCRbeta CDR3 regions were amplified from genomic DNA using the immunoSEQ Assay, a bias-controlled multiplex PCR. The study's own analysis went as follows. The number of nucleated cells in each sample was estimated by amplification of reference gene primers within the assay. To quantify the absolute abundance of each unique TCRbeta CDR3 rearrangement, sequence reads were collapsed and filtered. For each sample, productive Simpson clonality was calculated as the square root of Simpson's diversity index over productive rearrangements. The immuneACCESS repertoire file appears here via TCRdb, limited to in-frame rearrangements. These files lack a portion of the clones; in checked studies, under half of the deficit traces to unresolved V genes, and the cause of the others is not known. V, J and clone size are those of that table, while D and trimming were read from the DNA. Counted in this sample were about 200,000 clones; 70% to 90% of them appeared once. The leading ten clones occupy about 5% of the sample.

Each collaborating institution followed its own protocols to collect whole blood in K2EDTA tubes. Collaborator samples were shipped for TCRbeta analysis as frozen whole blood, isolated PBMCs, or DNA extracted from either sample type. Material: peripheral blood. The sequence was obtained from a woman aged 80 or over with acute or convalescent COVID-19.

CDR3 loop: CASSQAQGDGRGYTF. The sequenced DNA is TGCGCCAGCAGCCAAGCTCAGGGGGACGGTCGTGGCTACACCTTC. Here the chain combines TRBV4-1 and TRBJ1-2, and TRBD1 aligns with 7 junction nucleotides. V has 1 base trimmed and J has 7 bases trimmed; junction bases matching no gene number 9. The germline V gene gives CDR1 as MGHRA and CDR2 as YSYEKL. The CDR3 measures 15 amino acids from cysteine to phenylalanine. The sequence is cut down to CDR3 DNA, 45 bases in frame from base 1.